In this sample, the clone carrying this T cell receptor beta chain turned up a few times. Under the authors' procedure: Using reference gene primer amplification, nucleated cell counts were estimated. Using immunoSEQ multiplex PCR, the repertoire was profiled, and TCRdb retains in-frame clones only, with some absent. V, J and clone size reflect that table, while D and trimming were determined from the DNA. The sample yields around 230,000 clones, approximately 83% seen once. The sample originates from a study of blood T cell repertoires in COVID-19. Study-level background: Samples came from the United States, Italy and Spain, spanning acute and convalescent COVID-19. PBMCs, B-cell-depleted T cells, or T cells were the source of the cDNA or gDNA that made up the material.

Source material: peripheral blood. This TCR derives from a woman of 80 years or more with acute or convalescent COVID-19.

The CDR3 DNA reads TGTGCCAGCAGCTTACAGGGAATTAATGAAAAACTGTTTTTT. Its protein product is CASSLQGINEKLFF. This chain connects TRBV5-5 to TRBJ1-4, with D perhaps TRBD1 (6 bases). The ends were cut back, 2 bases at V and 4 bases at J, with 9 bases in the middle. The CDR3 has 14 amino acids. Per the germline V gene, CDR1 is SGHKS and CDR2 is YYEKEE (reference sequence).